The 21 T cell receptor beta chains below come from one sample, sequenced in a study of shared clonotypes between healthy human individuals. TCRdb's table, derived via immunoSEQ multiplex PCR, lists solely in-frame clones and lacks some. Of about 2.4 million clones in the sample, approximately 93% were seen once. The material sequenced was naive CD4+ T cells from PBMCs. Subset of the sample: CD45RA+ positively selected. Source of these receptors: a man younger than 35 in good health. Some clones in this sample may be carry-over from other donors' samples.

This clone appeared once. This rearrangement joins TRBV28 to TRBJ2-1, with TRBD1 matching 9 bases. Losses at the gene ends were 3 bases for V and 6 bases for J; bases not matched to a gene: 6. CDR1 and CDR2 from the germline V gene are MDHEN and SYDVKM. This CDR3 region has 15 residues. This CDR3 is CASSFIGQGLNEQFF. The CDR3 DNA follows: TGTGCCAGCAGTTTCATCGGACAGGGGCTCAATGAGCAGTTCTTC. The entire variable domain, with the rest obtained from reference TRBV28 and TRBJ2-1, is as follows: DVKVTQSSRYLVKRTGEKVFLECVQDMDHENMFWYRQDPGLGLRLIYFSYDVKMKEKGDIPEGYSVSREKKERFSLILESASTNQTSMYLCASSFIGQGLNEQFFGPGTRLTVL.

The chain combines TRBV28 with TRBJ2-7; D perhaps matches TRBD1 (6 bases). Germline V gene data show CDR1 as MDHEN and CDR2 as SYDVKM. The CDR3 is 16 residues long. V gave up 4 bases and J gave up 1 base, with 17 bases separating them. CDR3 DNA: TGTGCCAGCAGTTCCACTGGACAGTCCTTTTCCTACGAGCAGTACTTC. Translation gives CASSSTGQSFSYEQYF.

The CDR3 is CASSGGYTQYF. The DNA of the CDR3 is TGTGCCAGCAGTGGCGGGTATACGCAGTATTTT. The chain links TRBV6-6 to TRBJ2-3, with D perhaps matching TRBD2 (5 bases). The V end was cut by 5 bases, the J end by 7 bases, with 7 bases between. This CDR3 is built from 11 residues. Germline V gene data show CDR1 as MNHNY and CDR2 as SVGAGI (reference sequence).

This clone was observed a few times. This chain joins TRBV7-2 and TRBJ1-1, with unresolved D. Trimming left V 4 bases short and J 0 bases short, with 12 bases between. This CDR3 contains 15 residues. Germline V gives CDR1 SGHTA, CDR2 FQGNSA. In nucleotides, the CDR3 is TGTGCCAGCAGCTCCCTCGGGCCCATGAACACTGAAGCTTTCTTT. This encodes CASSSLGPMNTEAFF.

The J gene is TRBJ1-4, the V gene TRBV2; possibly TRBD1 for D (6 bases). This CDR3 region has 14 residues. Germline values: CDR1 SNHLY, CDR2 FYNNEI. Trimming removed 6 bases at V and 8 bases at J, with 16 bases between. The CDR3 reads CASRTGQRGEKLFF. CDR3 bases: TGTGCCAGCAGGACTGGACAGAGGGGCGAAAAACTGTTTTTT.

The chain links TRBV10-1 to TRBJ2-1; TRBD2 agrees at 12 bases. The CDR3 extends over 13 amino acids. The V and J ends lost 6 bases and 10 bases, in that order; junction bases with no gene match: 4. Germline CDR1 reads WNHNN; CDR2 reads SYGVQD (reference sequence). The CDR3 loop is CASSQTSGREQFF. The CDR3, as DNA: TGCGCCAGCAGCCAAACTAGCGGGAGGGAGCAGTTCTTC.

This chain uses TRBV27 with TRBJ2-5; 9 nucleotides agree with TRBD2. The CDR3 consists of 16 residues. Germline CDR1 reads MNHEY; CDR2 reads SMNVEV (reference sequence). Trimming took 4 bases from V and 6 from J; bases not matched to a gene: 12. Here the CDR3 reads CASSSGLADDIKTQYF. DNA of the CDR3: TGTGCCAGCAGTTCGGGACTAGCCGACGACATAAAGACCCAGTACTTC.

The V call is TRBV28, the J call TRBJ1-1; D not resolved. This CDR3 is 12 amino acids long. Per the germline V gene, CDR1 is MDHEN and CDR2 is SYDVKM. CDR3 coding DNA: TGTGCGTCGTGGGCCGTGAACACTGAAGCTTTCTTT. Translating gives CASWAVNTEAFF. Using reference TRBV28 and TRBJ1-1 for the parts outside the CDR3, the full variable domain is DVKVTQSSRYLVKRTGEKVFLECVQDMDHENMFWYRQDPGLGLRLIYFSYDVKMKEKGDIPEGYSVSREKKERFSLILESASTNQTSMYLCASWAVNTEAFFGQGTRLTVV.

In regard to this clone: The sample carries other DNA sequences with the same CDR3. The V gene is TRBV28, the J gene TRBJ2-7; D gene uncertain. V lost 5 bases, J lost 4 bases, and 6 bases lay in between. The germline CDR1 and CDR2 sequences are MDHEN and SYDVKM. This CDR3 spans 11 amino acids. The CDR3 is CASSLIYEQYF. DNA of the CDR3: TGTGCCAGCAGTCTAATTTACGAGCAGTACTTC. The full variable domain, its missing parts supplied by reference TRBV28 and TRBJ2-7, is DVKVTQSSRYLVKRTGEKVFLECVQDMDHENMFWYRQDPGLGLRLIYFSYDVKMKEKGDIPEGYSVSREKKERFSLILESASTNQTSMYLCASSLIYEQYFGPGTRLTVT.

CDR3 sequence: CASSLGSDGEQYF. In DNA form, the CDR3 reads TGTGCCAGCAGTTTGGGCAGCGATGGGGAGCAGTATTTT. The chain joins TRBV27 to TRBJ2-3; D uncertain. The CDR3 length is 13 residues. Germline loops: CDR1 MNHEY, CDR2 SMNVEV (reference sequence). V was clipped by 3 bases and J by 11 bases, with 15 bases between them.

This chain joins TRBV18 and TRBJ2-1; 8 nucleotides agree with TRBD2. CDR1 and CDR2 (germline): KGHSH, LQKENI. The CDR3 consists of 15 residues. Trimming took 3 bases from V and 8 from J; bases not matched to a gene: 9. CDR3 DNA sequence: TGTGCCAGCTCACCGGGACTAGTAAGGTTACATGAGCAGTTCTTC. This gives the protein CASSPGLVRLHEQFF. The full variable domain, with the rest looked up from reference TRBV18 and TRBJ2-1, is NAGVMQNPRHLVRRRGQEARLRCSPMKGHSHVYWYRQLPEEGLKFMVYLQKENIIDESGMPKERFSAEFPKEGPSILRIQQVVRGDSAAYFCASSPGLVRLHEQFFGPGTRLTVL.

The CDR3 protein is CASSPGLAGDNEQFF. The CDR3 DNA is TGTGCCAGCAGCCCCGGACTAGCGGGAGACAATGAGCAGTTCTTC. The V gene is TRBV28, the J gene TRBJ2-1; 13 bases agree with TRBD2. This CDR3 spans 15 amino acids. Trimming removed 6 bases from V and 5 bases from J; junction bases left unmatched: 4. Germline assignment: CDR1 MDHEN and CDR2 SYDVKM.

The CDR3 coding sequence is TGTGCCAGCAGCCGGAACAGGGGGAATGAGCAGTTCTTC. Protein product: CASSRNRGNEQFF. The chain joins TRBV5-4 to TRBJ2-1; TRBD1 matches at 8 bases. This CDR3 comprises 13 residues. With V trimmed by 4 bases and J by 7 bases, 4 bases remained unmatched. Germline-derived CDR1 and CDR2 are SGHNT and YYREEE (reference sequence).

V usage is TRBV28 and J usage is TRBJ1-3, with a possible D match to TRBD1 (6 bases). V was trimmed by 2 bases and J by 3 bases, leaving 8 bases between them. The CDR3 consists of 14 residues. The germline V gene encodes CDR1 MDHEN and CDR2 SYDVKM. The CDR3 region has the DNA TGTGCCAGCAGTTTAGCCAGGGGTGGAAACACCATATATTTT. Its protein product is CASSLARGGNTIYF.

The CDR3 reads CASGLLPGLAEQWPGPDTQYF. In DNA, the CDR3 is TGTGCTAGTGGTTTGCTTCCGGGACTAGCGGAGCAGTGGCCCGGCCCAGATACGCAGTATTTT. This chain uses TRBV12-5 with TRBJ2-3; 11 bases fit TRBD2. This CDR3 spans 21 amino acids. Germline V CDR1 and CDR2: LGHNT, FRNRAP. Trimming removed 2 bases from V and 4 bases from J; junction bases left unmatched: 20.

The chain has TRBV28 and TRBJ2-6; tentative D call: TRBD2 (6 bases). The V end lost 6 bases, the J end lost 4 bases, and 13 bases lay between the germline ends. CDR1 is MDHEN and CDR2 is SYDVKM in the germline V gene. The CDR3 length is 15 residues. CDR3 protein: CASSPGGDGANVLTF. In DNA, the CDR3 is TGTGCCAGCAGCCCCGGAGGGGACGGGGCCAACGTCCTGACTTTC.

DNA for the CDR3: TGTGCCAGCAGCTCCGGACTAGCGGGACCGACAGATACGCAGTATTTT. Protein: CASSSGLAGPTDTQYF. V usage is TRBV7-3 and J usage is TRBJ2-3, with 12 bases matching TRBD2. Germline CDR1 and CDR2: SGHTA and FQGTGA. Unmatched junction bases numbered 5, after V lost 4 bases and J lost 3 bases. The CDR3 length is 16 residues.

The rearrangement uses TRBV5-1 and TRBJ1-3; D may be TRBD1 (5 bases). This CDR3 has 15 amino acids. CDR1 and CDR2 from the germline V gene are SGHRS and YFSETQ. Trimming left V 4 bases short and J 3 bases short, with 14 bases between. The CDR3 protein is CASSLTVSIGNTIYF. In nucleotides, the CDR3 is TGCGCCAGCAGCCTGACAGTGTCGATTGGAAACACCATATATTTT.

The gene calls are TRBV25-1 and TRBJ2-6; D gene uncertain. There are 18 residues in the CDR3. Looked up from germline, CDR1 is MGHDK and CDR2 is SYGVNS. Trimming took off 3 bases at V and 0 bases at J, with 15 bases between the two ends. CDR3 in amino acids: CASSEFSGGVSGANVLTF. For the CDR3, the DNA is TGTGCCAGCAGTGAGTTTTCAGGCGGTGTCTCTGGGGCCAACGTCCTGACTTTC.

The chain uses TRBV5-4 and TRBJ1-2; 9 nucleotides line up with TRBD1. The CDR3 is 15 residues long. In germline, CDR1 is SGHNT, CDR2 YYREEE (reference sequence). V lost 2 bases to trimming and J lost 4 bases; unmatched junction nucleotides: 6. For the CDR3, the DNA is TGTGCCAGCAGCTTATCGGGACAGGGCCCCTATGGCTACACCTTC. It is translated as CASSLSGQGPYGYTF.

V usage is TRBV4-1 and J usage is TRBJ2-2; a possible D gene is TRBD2 (7 bases). Germline V gene lookup returns CDR1 MGHRA and CDR2 YSYEKL. The length of the CDR3 is 18 residues. V was cut by 2 bases and J by 3 bases, with 19 bases left in between. The CDR3 DNA reads as TGCGCCAGCAGCCAACCTCCCTGGCGGGGGCGATACACCGGGGAGCTGTTTTTT. Translating gives CASSQPPWRGRYTGELFF.